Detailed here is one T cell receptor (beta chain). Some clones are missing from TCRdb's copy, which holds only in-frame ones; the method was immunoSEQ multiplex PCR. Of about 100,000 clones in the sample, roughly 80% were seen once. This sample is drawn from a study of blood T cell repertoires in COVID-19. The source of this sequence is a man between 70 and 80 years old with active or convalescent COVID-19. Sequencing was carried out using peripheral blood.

As DNA, the CDR3 is TGTGCCAGCAAAAGGACTAGCGGGAACTCCTACGAGCAGTACTTC. Its protein is CASKRTSGNSYEQYF. J is TRBJ2-7 and V is TRBV6-5, with 12 positions matching TRBD2. The CDR3 is 15 amino acids. The V and J ends lost 7 bases and 0 bases, in that order; junction bases with no gene match: 4. Germline CDR1 and CDR2: MNHEY and SVGAGI.